This is a list of T cell receptor beta chains from one sample in a study of blood T cell repertoires in COVID-19. Clones were read by immunoSEQ multiplex PCR, and TCRdb kept only the in-frame ones, dropping some. The data contain approximately 190,000 clones, less than 90% of them singletons. Sequenced material: peripheral blood. The receptors shown here come from a human donor in a cohort sampled during active COVID-19. Both conserved end residues are trimmed from each CDR3.

V gene | CDR3 protein
TRBV29-1 | SVGIGGEETQY
TRBV30 | AWKPSGGPTESQY
TRBV19 | ASSSRQGAPGELF
TRBV11-2 | ASSFTGGDTQY
TRBV18 | ASSSPGTAAYEQY
TRBV30 | AWSADRGPGNTIY
TRBV30 | AWRPLGGTYEQY
TRBV27 | ASSSLAPRYEQY
TRBV6-6 | ASRAGSRQPQH
TRBV27 | ASSLRGYTEAF
TRBV15 | ATSTDRDRVLDEQF
TRBV3-1/TRBV3-2 | ASSQELNRRGGGYGYT
TRBV7-2 | ASSLFSGDGYT
TRBV7-9 | ASSTTSGGGELF
TRBV2 | ASSEAPAAGVQPQH
TRBV29-1 | SVAGTMNTEAF
TRBV4-2 | ASSPGDWTQSTTQY
TRBV10-3 | AISGTEYNSPLH
TRBV28 | ASTRPGTVLSYEQY
TRBV7-2 | ASSLVGTSAGTYEQY
TRBV5-1 | ASSLGRGSGETQY
TRBV9 | ASSVGQVDNEQF
TRBV18 | ASSPILAGVVNEQY
TRBV7-2 | ASSPGTTNNEQF
TRBV6-5 | ASTWSSGGNIQY
TRBV5-4 | ASSLGDDYYGYT
TRBV5-1 | ASSFSGGGFQRLNNEQF
TRBV28 | ASSRDRGGTGELF
TRBV12-3/TRBV12-4 | ASSLFGGTEAF
TRBV5-4 | ASSLGTGGYNEQF
TRBV7-8 | ASSQELNTEAF
TRBV28 | ASSSITMNTEAF
TRBV25-1 | ASSRDRGHQETQY
TRBV29-1 | SASTSDAHEQY
TRBV19 | ASSIADSANYGYT
TRBV5-1 | ASSLFGTGEAAEAF
TRBV28 | ASSFVGRRGGYT
TRBV29-1 | SVEVGAWF
TRBV11-2 | ASSLEGTGTYEQY
TRBV18 | ASSPQQGTGELF